These 19 T cell receptor beta chains share one sample of origin, sequenced in a study of T cell changes during pregnancy in multiple sclerosis. TCRdb's copy holds only in-frame clones and misses some; the assay was immunoSEQ multiplex PCR. Of tens of thousands of clones detected, 93% appear once; the ten largest clones hold under 3%. The starting material was peripheral blood, obtained in the second trimester of pregnancy. The source is a female donor with multiple sclerosis, enrolled in a pregnancy study.

CDR3 region: CASSPRGQGALVTEAFF. The CDR3 DNA reads TGTGCCAGCAGCCCCCGGGGACAGGGGGCATTGGTCACTGAAGCTTTCTTT. J is TRBJ1-1 and V is TRBV7-6; 12 positions agree with TRBD1. V was pared by 5 bases and J by 4 bases, with 11 bases of the junction left unmatched. There are 17 residues in the CDR3. Germline V gene sequence: CDR1 SGHVS, CDR2 FNYEAQ. The full variable domain, in which reference TRBV7-6 and TRBJ1-1 provide the parts outside the CDR3, is GAGVSQSPRYKVTKRGQDVALRCDPISGHVSLYWYRQALGQGPEFLTYFNYEAQQDKSGLPNDRFSAERPEGSISTLTIQRTEQRDSAMYRCASSPRGQGALVTEAFFGQGTRLTVV.

The chain is built from TRBV9 and TRBJ1-2; 8 nucleotides match TRBD1. Germline V lookup: CDR1 SGDLS, CDR2 YYNGEE. J lost 2 bases, V lost 5 bases, and 8 bases had no gene match. CDR3 length equals 15 residues. CDR3 nucleotides: TGTGCCAGCAGGTCGCAGGGGGCAGGAAACTATGGCTACACCTTC. It encodes CASRSQGAGNYGYTF.

The V and J genes are TRBV4-1 and TRBJ2-7, with D perhaps TRBD2 (5 bases). Trimming pared 0 bases from V and 3 bases from J, leaving 12 bases between. The CDR3 sequence is 15 residues long. Germline V gives CDR1 MGHRA, CDR2 YSYEKL. The CDR3 nucleotides are TGCGCCAGCAGCCAAGATCTCGGGATCTACTACGAGCAGTACTTC. It yields the protein CASSQDLGIYYEQYF.

The table lists this clone with a count of one. The chain employs TRBV5-1 and TRBJ2-7, with 10 bases matching TRBD1. The CDR3 runs 15 residues. Germline V lookup: CDR1 SGHRS, CDR2 YFSETQ. V gave up 4 bases and J gave up 4 bases; unmatched junction bases: 8. The CDR3 coding sequence is TGCGCCAGCAGCAGGGGACAGGGGAACTTTTACGAGCAGTACTTC. This translates into CASSRGQGNFYEQYF.

The chain employs TRBV7-3 and TRBJ2-5; D is possibly TRBD1 (5 bases). Germline V lookup: CDR1 SGHTA, CDR2 FQGTGA. The CDR3 totals 15 residues. V was shortened by 1 base and J by 3 bases, with 12 bases between the two germline ends. This CDR3 reads CASSLNTGVKETQYF. CDR3 nucleotide sequence: TGTGCCAGCAGCTTAAACACAGGAGTAAAAGAGACCCAGTACTTC.

The chain employs TRBV5-1 and TRBJ2-7, with D possibly TRBD1 on 6 matching bases. The CDR3 spans 16 residues. The germline V and J ends were trimmed by 2 bases and 1 base, with 16 bases remaining between them. Germline V gene data show CDR1 as SGHRS and CDR2 as YFSETQ. The CDR3 loop reads CASSLPGTSSSYEQYF. CDR3 in DNA: TGCGCCAGCAGCTTACCCGGGACATCGAGTTCCTACGAGCAGTACTTC.

The chain uses TRBV20-1 and TRBJ2-5; D gene ambiguous. Germline V gene sequence: CDR1 DFQATT, CDR2 SNEGSKA (reference sequence). CDR3 length equals 10 residues. Trimming stripped 3 bases from V and 5 bases from J, with 4 bases between. Here the CDR3 reads CSASLETQYF. CDR3 sequence (DNA): TGCAGTGCTAGCTTGGAGACCCAGTACTTC.

This clone came up once. CDR3 sequence reads: CASSFWTGGITGELFF. CDR3 sequence (DNA): TGTGCCAGCAGCTTCTGGACAGGGGGCATCACCGGGGAGCTGTTTTTT. This sequence joins TRBV7-9 and TRBJ2-2, with 11 bases matching TRBD1. The germline V gene has CDR1 SEHNR and CDR2 FQNEAQ (reference sequence). The ends lost 3 bases at V and 4 bases at J; junction bases unmatched: 4. This CDR3 comprises 16 residues.

This clone was detected only a few times. The chain is built from TRBV6-5 and TRBJ2-1; 7 bases map to TRBD1. With V trimmed by 6 bases and J by 10 bases, 9 bases remained unmatched. Germline CDR1 and CDR2: MNHEY and SVGAGI. This CDR3 comprises 13 residues. The CDR3 spells CASSQTGLGEQFF. The CDR3 bases are TGTGCCAGCAGCCAGACAGGGCTTGGAGAGCAGTTCTTC.

This chain uses TRBV7-2 with TRBJ2-1; TRBD2 matches at 9 bases. V lost 5 bases and J lost 7; bases outside the gene matches: 9. Germline V gene sequence: CDR1 SGHTA, CDR2 FQGNSA. The length of the CDR3 is 15 residues. CDR3 in DNA: TGTGCCAGCAGCCCCTTAGCGGGGGCCAGGAATGAGCAGTTCTTC. As protein: CASSPLAGARNEQFF. The full variable domain, with the rest looked up from reference TRBV7-2 and TRBJ2-1, is GAGVSQSPSNKVTEKGKDVELRCDPISGHTALYWYRQSLGQGLEFLIYFQGNSAPDKSGLPSDRFSAERTGGSVSTLTIQRTQQEDSAVYLCASSPLAGARNEQFFGPGTRLTVL.

The J gene is TRBJ2-5, the V gene TRBV25-1; 14 nucleotides line up with TRBD2. V gave up 3 bases and J gave up 1 base; unmatched junction bases: 4. There are 17 residues in the CDR3. Germline lookup yields CDR1 MGHDK and CDR2 SYGVNS. The CDR3 DNA is TGTGCCAGCAGTGAGCCTGGACTAGCGGGGGGCCAAGAGACCCAGTACTTC. This codes for CASSEPGLAGGQETQYF. Combining the CDR3 with reference TRBV25-1 and TRBJ2-5 gives the whole variable domain EADIYQTPRYLVIGTGKKITLECSQTMGHDKMYWYQQDPGMELHLIHYSYGVNSTEKGDLSSESTVSRIRTEHFPLTLESARPSHTSQYLCASSEPGLAGGQETQYFGPGTRLLVL.

CDR3 DNA: TGTGCCAGCACCCATAAGCCGACAGGGGCGGATGGCTACACCTTC. It is translated as CASTHKPTGADGYTF. The V call is TRBV27, the J call TRBJ1-2; 8 nucleotides align to TRBD1. Looked up from germline, CDR1 is MNHEY and CDR2 is SMNVEV (reference sequence). The CDR3 has 15 residues. V lost 7 bases, J lost 6 bases, and 13 bases stayed unmatched.

This clone has a single count. The chain employs TRBV19 and TRBJ1-6, with D perhaps TRBD1 (6 bases). In germline, CDR1 is LNHDA, CDR2 SQIVND (reference sequence). The V and J ends lost 1 base and 7 bases respectively, with 14 bases between them. The CDR3 extends over 16 amino acids. Written as DNA, the CDR3 is TGTGCCAGTAGTATAGGGACGGACAGTAGGAATTCACCCCTCCACTTT. It is translated as CASSIGTDSRNSPLHF.

The chain couples TRBV4-2 to TRBJ2-5, with a weak D call TRBD2 (6 bases). Germline V gene data show CDR1 as LGHNA and CDR2 as YNFKEQ. This CDR3 is 16 amino acids long. V was shortened by 4 bases and J by 0 bases, with 15 bases between the two germline ends. The DNA for the CDR3 is TGTGCCAGCAGCCTTCCTTTTACGGGGGACCAAGAGACCCAGTACTTC. Translated, it gives CASSLPFTGDQETQYF.

The CDR3 region has the DNA TGTGCCAGCAGTTTAGGCCCAGGGTTAAGATACGAGCAGTACTTC. Translated, it gives CASSLGPGLRYEQYF. The genes are TRBV27 and TRBJ2-7; maybe TRBD1 (5 bases). Germline CDR1 and CDR2: MNHEY and SMNVEV (reference sequence). The CDR3 sequence is 15 residues long. V lost 2 bases and J 4 bases, leaving 15 bases between the germline ends.

J is TRBJ2-5 and V is TRBV19, with 12 bases fitting TRBD2. Germline CDR1 is LNHDA and CDR2 is SQIVND (reference sequence). V shed 6 bases and J 3 bases; nucleotides not matched to a gene: 2. This CDR3 region has 14 residues. The CDR3 spells CASSGLAGKETQYF. The CDR3 DNA follows: TGTGCCAGTAGCGGACTAGCGGGGAAAGAGACCCAGTACTTC.

This chain connects TRBV6-5 to TRBJ1-1; D is unclear. Germline CDR1 reads MNHEY; CDR2 reads SVGAGI. The V end lost 4 bases, the J end lost 1 base, and 16 bases lay between the germline ends. The CDR3 consists of 16 residues. CDR3 sequence reads: CASSSYPALPNTEAFF. DNA of the CDR3: TGTGCCAGCAGTTCCTACCCCGCCCTACCGAACACTGAAGCTTTCTTT.

This clone occurred once. CDR3 sequence reads: CAISVAGNTGELFF. The CDR3, as DNA: TGTGCCATCAGTGTTGCGGGGAACACCGGGGAGCTGTTTTTT. The chain recombines TRBV10-3 with TRBJ2-2; a possible D gene is TRBD2 (5 bases). CDR1 ENHRY and CDR2 SYGVKD come from the germline V gene. The V end lost 4 bases, the J end lost 1 base, and 7 bases lay between the germline ends. The CDR3 length is 14 residues.

The V and J genes are TRBV19 and TRBJ2-6; TRBD2 matches 7 bases. With V trimmed by 1 base and J by 0 bases, 3 bases remained unmatched. Germline assignment: CDR1 LNHDA and CDR2 SQIVND (reference sequence). This CDR3 is built from 17 residues. The CDR3 DNA sequence: TGTGCCAGTAGTATAGTGGGAGGGTTCTCTGGGGCCAACGTCCTGACTTTC. Translated: CASSIVGGFSGANVLTF. The full variable domain, in which reference TRBV19 and TRBJ2-6 provide the parts outside the CDR3, is DGGITQSPKYLFRKEGQNVTLSCEQNLNHDAMYWYRQDPGQGLRLIYYSQIVNDFQKGDIAEGYSVSREKKESFPLTVTSAQKNPTAFYLCASSIVGGFSGANVLTFGAGSRLTVL.